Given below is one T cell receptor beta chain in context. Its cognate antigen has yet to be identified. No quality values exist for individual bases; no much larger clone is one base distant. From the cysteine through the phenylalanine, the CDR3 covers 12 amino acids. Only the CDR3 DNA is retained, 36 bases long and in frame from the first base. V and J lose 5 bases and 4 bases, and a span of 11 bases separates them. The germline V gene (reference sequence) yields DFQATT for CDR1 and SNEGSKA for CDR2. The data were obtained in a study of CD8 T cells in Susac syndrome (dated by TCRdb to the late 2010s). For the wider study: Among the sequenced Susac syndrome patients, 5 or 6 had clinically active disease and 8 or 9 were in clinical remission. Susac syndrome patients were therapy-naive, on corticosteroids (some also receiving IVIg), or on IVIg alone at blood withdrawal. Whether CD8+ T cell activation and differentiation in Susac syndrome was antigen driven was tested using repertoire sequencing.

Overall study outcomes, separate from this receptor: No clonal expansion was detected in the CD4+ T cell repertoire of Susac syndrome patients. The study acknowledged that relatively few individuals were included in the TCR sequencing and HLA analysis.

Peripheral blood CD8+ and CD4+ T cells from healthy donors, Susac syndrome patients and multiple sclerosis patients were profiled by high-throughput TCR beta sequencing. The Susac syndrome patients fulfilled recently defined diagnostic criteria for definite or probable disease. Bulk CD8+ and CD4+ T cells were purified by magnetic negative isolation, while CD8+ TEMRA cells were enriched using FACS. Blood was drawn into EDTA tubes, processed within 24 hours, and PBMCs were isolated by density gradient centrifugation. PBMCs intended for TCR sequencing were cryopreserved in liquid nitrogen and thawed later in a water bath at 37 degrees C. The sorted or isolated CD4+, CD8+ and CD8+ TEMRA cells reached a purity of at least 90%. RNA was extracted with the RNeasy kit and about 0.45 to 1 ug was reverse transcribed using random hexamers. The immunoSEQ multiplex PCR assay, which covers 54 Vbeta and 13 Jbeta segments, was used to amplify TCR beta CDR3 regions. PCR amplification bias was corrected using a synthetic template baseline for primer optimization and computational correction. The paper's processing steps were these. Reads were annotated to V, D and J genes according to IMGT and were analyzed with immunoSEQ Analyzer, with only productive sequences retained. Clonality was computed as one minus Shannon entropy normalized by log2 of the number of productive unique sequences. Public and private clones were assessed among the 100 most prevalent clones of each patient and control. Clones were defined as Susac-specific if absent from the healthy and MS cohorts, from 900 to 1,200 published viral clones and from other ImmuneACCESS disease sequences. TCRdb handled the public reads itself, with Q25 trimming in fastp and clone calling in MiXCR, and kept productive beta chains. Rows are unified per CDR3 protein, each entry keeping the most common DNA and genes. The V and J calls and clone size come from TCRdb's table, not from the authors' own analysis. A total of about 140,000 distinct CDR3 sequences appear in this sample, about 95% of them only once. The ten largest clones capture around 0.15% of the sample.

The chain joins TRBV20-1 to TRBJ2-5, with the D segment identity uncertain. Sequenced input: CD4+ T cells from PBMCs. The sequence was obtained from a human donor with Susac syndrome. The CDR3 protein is CSAPGPPETQYF. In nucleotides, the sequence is TGCAGTGCTCCGGGCCCGCCAGAGACCCAGTACTTC.